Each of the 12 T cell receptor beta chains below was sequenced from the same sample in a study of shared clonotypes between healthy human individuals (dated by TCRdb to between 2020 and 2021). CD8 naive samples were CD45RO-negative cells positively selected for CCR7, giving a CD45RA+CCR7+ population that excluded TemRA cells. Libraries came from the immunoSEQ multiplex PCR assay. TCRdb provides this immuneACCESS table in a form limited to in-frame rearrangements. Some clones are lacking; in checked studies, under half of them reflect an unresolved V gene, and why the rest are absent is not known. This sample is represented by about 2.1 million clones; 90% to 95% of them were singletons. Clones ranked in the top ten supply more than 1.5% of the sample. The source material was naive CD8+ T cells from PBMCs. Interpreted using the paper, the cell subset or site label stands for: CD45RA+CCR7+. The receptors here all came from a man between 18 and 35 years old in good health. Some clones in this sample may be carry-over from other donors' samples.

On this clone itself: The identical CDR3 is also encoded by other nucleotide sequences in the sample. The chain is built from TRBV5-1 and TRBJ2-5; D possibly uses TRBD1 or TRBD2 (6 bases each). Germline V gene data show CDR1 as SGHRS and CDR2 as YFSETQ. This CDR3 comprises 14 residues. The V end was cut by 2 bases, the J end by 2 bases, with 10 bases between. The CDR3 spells CASSFGGSQETQYF. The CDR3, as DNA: TGCGCCAGCAGCTTCGGGGGCAGTCAAGAGACCCAGTACTTC.

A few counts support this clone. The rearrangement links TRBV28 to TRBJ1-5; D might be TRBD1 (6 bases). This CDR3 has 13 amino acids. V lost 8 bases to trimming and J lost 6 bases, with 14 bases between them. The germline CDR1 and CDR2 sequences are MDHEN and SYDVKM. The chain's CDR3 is CASRTAVGQPQHF. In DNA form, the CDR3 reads TGTGCCAGCCGGACAGCCGTGGGTCAGCCCCAGCATTTT.

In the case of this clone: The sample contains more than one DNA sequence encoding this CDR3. DNA for the CDR3: TGCGCCAGCAGCTTGGGTAGCGGAGCCTACGAGCAGTACTTC. This codes for CASSLGSGAYEQYF. The chain is built from TRBV5-1 and TRBJ2-7, with a weak D call TRBD2 (6 bases). This CDR3 is built from 14 residues. CDR1 SGHRS and CDR2 YFSETQ come from the germline V gene. Trimming pared 0 bases from V and 2 bases from J, leaving 9 bases between.

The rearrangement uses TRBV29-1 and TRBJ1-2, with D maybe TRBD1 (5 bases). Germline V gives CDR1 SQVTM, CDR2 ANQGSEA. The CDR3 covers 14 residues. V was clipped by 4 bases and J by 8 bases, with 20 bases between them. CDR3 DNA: TGCAGCGTTGCCAGTAGGAGCAGGGTTGGCGGCTACACCTTC. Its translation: CSVASRSRVGGYTF.

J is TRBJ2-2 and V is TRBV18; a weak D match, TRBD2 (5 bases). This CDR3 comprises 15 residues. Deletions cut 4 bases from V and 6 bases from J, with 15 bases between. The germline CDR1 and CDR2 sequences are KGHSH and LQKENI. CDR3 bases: TGTGCCAGCTCACAAAGTTCCGGACTCTCCGGGGAGCTGTTTTTT. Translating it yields CASSQSSGLSGELFF. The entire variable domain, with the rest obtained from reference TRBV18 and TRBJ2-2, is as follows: NAGVMQNPRHLVRRRGQEARLRCSPMKGHSHVYWYRQLPEEGLKFMVYLQKENIIDESGMPKERFSAEFPKEGPSILRIQQVVRGDSAAYFCASSQSSGLSGELFFGEGSRLTVL.

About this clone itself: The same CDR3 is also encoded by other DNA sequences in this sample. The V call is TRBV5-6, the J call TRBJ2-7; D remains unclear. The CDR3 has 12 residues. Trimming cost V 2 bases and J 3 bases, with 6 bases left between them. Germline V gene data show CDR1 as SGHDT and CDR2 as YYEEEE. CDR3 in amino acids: CASSLADYEQYF. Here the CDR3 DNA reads TGTGCCAGCAGCTTAGCTGACTACGAGCAGTACTTC.

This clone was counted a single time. CDR3 sequence reads: CASQSLGLRTDTQYF. DNA of the CDR3: TGTGCCAGCCAGAGTCTGGGACTCCGCACAGATACGCAGTATTTT. This sequence joins TRBV9 and TRBJ2-3; D might be TRBD2 (6 bases). The CDR3 has 15 residues. Germline V gene lookup returns CDR1 SGDLS and CDR2 YYNGEE. Trimming removed 7 bases from V and 1 base from J, with 16 bases in between.

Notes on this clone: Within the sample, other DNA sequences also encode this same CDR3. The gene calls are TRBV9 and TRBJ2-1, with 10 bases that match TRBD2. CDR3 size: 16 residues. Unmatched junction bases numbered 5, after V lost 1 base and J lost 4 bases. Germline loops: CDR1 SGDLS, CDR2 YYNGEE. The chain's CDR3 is CASSVPTSGAYNEQFF. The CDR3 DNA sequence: TGTGCCAGCAGCGTACCTACTAGCGGGGCTTACAATGAGCAGTTCTTC.

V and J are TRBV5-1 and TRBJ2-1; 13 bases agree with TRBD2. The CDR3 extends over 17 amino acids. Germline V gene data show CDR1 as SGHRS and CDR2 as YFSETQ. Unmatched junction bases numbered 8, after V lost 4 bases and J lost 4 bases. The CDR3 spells CASSADGLAGDYNEQFF. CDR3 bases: TGCGCCAGCAGCGCAGACGGACTAGCGGGAGATTACAATGAGCAGTTCTTC. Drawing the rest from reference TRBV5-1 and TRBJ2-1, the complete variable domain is KAGVTQTPRYLIKTRGQQVTLSCSPISGHRSVSWYQQTPGQGLQFLFEYFSETQRNKGNFPGRFSGRQFSNSRSEMNVSTLELGDSALYLCASSADGLAGDYNEQFFGPGTRLTVL.

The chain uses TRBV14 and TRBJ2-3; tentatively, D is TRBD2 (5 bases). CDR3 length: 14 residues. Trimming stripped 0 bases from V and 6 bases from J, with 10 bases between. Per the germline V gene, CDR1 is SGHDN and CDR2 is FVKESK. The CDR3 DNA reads TGTGCCAGCAGCCAAGATTGGCGGGCGGATACGCAGTATTTT. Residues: CASSQDWRADTQYF.

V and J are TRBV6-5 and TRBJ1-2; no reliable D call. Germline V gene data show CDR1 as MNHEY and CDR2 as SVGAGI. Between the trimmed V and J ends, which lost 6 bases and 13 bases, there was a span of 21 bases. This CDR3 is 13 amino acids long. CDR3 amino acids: CASRKVGSPEGTF. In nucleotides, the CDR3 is TGTGCCAGCAGGAAAGTCGGGAGTCCCGAGGGCACCTTC.

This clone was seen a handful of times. The CDR3 nucleotides read TGTGCCAGCAGTTTGGGCCAATGGGGCAATCAGCCCCAGCATTTT. Translated, it gives CASSLGQWGNQPQHF. The chain links TRBV27 to TRBJ1-5; D uncertain. The germline V gene encodes CDR1 MNHEY and CDR2 SMNVEV (reference sequence). The ends were cut back, 3 bases at V and 2 bases at J, with 11 bases in the middle. This CDR3 is built from 15 residues.